The 9 T cell receptor beta chains in this list originate from one sample, sequenced in a study of CD8 T cells in Susac syndrome. Reverse transcription of about 0.45 to 1 ug RNA used random hexamers. TCRdb re-called the immunoSEQ multiplex PCR reads with MiXCR, one entry per CDR3 protein. Here the sample spans 150,000 to 200,000 distinct CDR3 sequences, around 94% being singletons. Sequencing was carried out using CD4+ T cells from PBMCs. Every receptor here comes from a human donor in good health.

The chain couples TRBV5-1 to TRBJ2-6; D is unresolved. Germline V lookup: CDR1 SGHRS, CDR2 YFSETQ. Trimming shortened V by 7 bases and J by 2 bases, and 7 bases separated the two germline ends. The CDR3 covers 13 residues. CDR3 region: CASLDAGANVLTF. The CDR3 DNA follows: TGCGCCAGCTTGGATGCTGGGGCCAACGTCCTGACTTTC.

The genes are TRBV20-1 and TRBJ2-1; TRBD1 matches 7 bases. V lost 5 bases, J lost 7 bases, and 8 bases stayed unmatched. The CDR3 extends over 13 amino acids. Germline V gene sequence: CDR1 DFQATT, CDR2 SNEGSKA (reference sequence). The CDR3 nucleotides read TGCAGTGCTCCCTCCGGGACAGCTAATGAGCAGTTCTTC. Amino acids: CSAPSGTANEQFF.

V is TRBV4-2 and J is TRBJ1-1; D is possibly TRBD1 (5 bases). The CDR3 extends over 16 amino acids. Germline CDR1 LGHNA, CDR2 YNFKEQ. Trimming stripped 1 base from V and 3 bases from J, with 15 bases between. The CDR3 region has the DNA TGTGCCAGCAGCCAAGCTCTTCCAGGGAGGGACACTGAAGCTTTCTTT. It translates to CASSQALPGRDTEAFF.

This sequence joins TRBV5-1 and TRBJ2-2; TRBD1 matches 8 bases. CDR1 and CDR2 (germline): SGHRS, YFSETQ. The CDR3 spans 15 residues. V lost 7 bases to trimming and J lost 1 base; unmatched junction nucleotides: 6. The CDR3 nucleotides read TGCGCCAGCGGCGACGGGACAGGGAACACCGGGGAGCTGTTTTTT. This codes for CASGDGTGNTGELFF.

The chain joins TRBV20-1 to TRBJ1-2, with 12 bases identical to TRBD1. The CDR3 length is 15 residues. V lost 6 bases and J lost 8; bases outside the gene matches: 13. Germline CDR1 DFQATT, CDR2 SNEGSKA (reference sequence). In DNA form, the CDR3 reads TGCAGTGCGCCGGCACGAGGGGACAGGGGGCGCGGCTACACCTTC. Translating gives CSAPARGDRGRGYTF.

The chain links TRBV2 to TRBJ2-1; possibly TRBD1 or TRBD2 for D (5 bases each). In germline, CDR1 is SNHLY, CDR2 FYNNEI. This CDR3 has 14 residues. Trimming stripped 6 bases from V and 9 bases from J, with 18 bases between. The CDR3 DNA sequence: TGTGCCAGCAGCCCCGGGACGGCTCGGAGTGAGCAGTTCTTC. This translates into CASSPGTARSEQFF.

The chain combines TRBV12-3 or TRBV12-4 with TRBJ1-4; 9 bases are a match to TRBD1. This CDR3 comprises 15 residues. Losses at the gene ends were 5 bases for V and 7 bases for J; bases not matched to a gene: 8. In DNA, the CDR3 is TGTGCCAGCAGTCCAACAGGGGGCGCGAGTGAAAAACTGTTTTTT. This gives the protein CASSPTGGASEKLFF.

This chain links TRBV29-1 with TRBJ1-3; D gene ambiguous. Germline V gene sequence: CDR1 SQVTM, CDR2 ANQGSEA. Trimming removed 6 bases at V and 0 bases at J, with 6 bases between. The CDR3 extends over 12 amino acids. The CDR3 sequence is CSVDISGNTIYF. The CDR3 DNA sequence: TGCAGCGTCGACATCTCTGGAAACACCATATATTTT.

The V call is TRBV29-1, the J call TRBJ2-7; weak D call: TRBD2 (6 bases). With 6 bases removed from V and 0 bases from J, the gap between germline ends came to 15 bases. This CDR3 region has 14 residues. Germline CDR1 SQVTM, CDR2 ANQGSEA. The CDR3 coding sequence is TGCAGCGTAGGAGGGGCTGAGAGCTCCTACGAGCAGTACTTC. As protein: CSVGGAESSYEQYF.